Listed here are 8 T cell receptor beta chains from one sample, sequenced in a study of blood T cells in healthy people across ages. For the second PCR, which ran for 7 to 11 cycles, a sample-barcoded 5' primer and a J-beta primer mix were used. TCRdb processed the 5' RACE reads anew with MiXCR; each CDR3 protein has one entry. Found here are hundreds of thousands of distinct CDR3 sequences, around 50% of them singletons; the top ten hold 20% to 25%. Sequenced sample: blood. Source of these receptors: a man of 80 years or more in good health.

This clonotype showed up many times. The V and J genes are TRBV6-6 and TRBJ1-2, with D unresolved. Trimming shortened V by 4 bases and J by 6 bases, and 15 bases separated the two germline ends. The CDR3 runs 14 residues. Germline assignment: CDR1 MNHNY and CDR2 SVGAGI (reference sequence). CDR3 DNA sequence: TGTGCCAGCAGTTCACCGGGGAGGCCCGATGGCTACACCTTC. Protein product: CASSSPGRPDGYTF.

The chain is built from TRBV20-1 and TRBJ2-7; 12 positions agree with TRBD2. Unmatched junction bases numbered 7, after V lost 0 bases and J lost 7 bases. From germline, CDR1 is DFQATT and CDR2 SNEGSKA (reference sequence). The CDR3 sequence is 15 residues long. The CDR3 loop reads CSARDRLAGVGEQYF. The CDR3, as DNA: TGCAGTGCTAGAGATCGACTAGCGGGAGTAGGGGAGCAGTACTTC.

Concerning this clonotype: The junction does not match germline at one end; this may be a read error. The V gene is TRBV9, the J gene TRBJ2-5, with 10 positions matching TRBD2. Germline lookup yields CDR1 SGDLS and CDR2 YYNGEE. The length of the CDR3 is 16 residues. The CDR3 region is CASSVSGGVSQGTQYF. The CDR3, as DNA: TGTGCCAGCAGCGTCAGCGGGGGGGTATCACAAGGGACCCAGTACTTC.

The CDR3 here is CASSVGPGWGGTEAFF. The CDR3 coding sequence is TGTGCCAGCAGCGTAGGTCCCGGATGGGGGGGGACTGAAGCTTTCTTT. The chain recombines TRBV9 with TRBJ1-1; TRBD1 is a possible D gene (5 bases). V lost 0 bases and J lost 5, with 17 bases in between. The CDR3 loop spans 16 amino acids. Germline V gene data show CDR1 as SGDLS and CDR2 as YYNGEE.

This CDR3 reads CATSRDGGTQRYF. As DNA, the CDR3 is TGTGCCACCAGCAGAGATGGGGGGACCCAACGGTACTTC. This chain connects TRBV15 to TRBJ2-5; D is possibly TRBD2 (6 bases). The germline V and J ends were trimmed by 0 bases and 13 bases, with 15 bases remaining between them. Germline V lookup: CDR1 LNHNV, CDR2 YYDKDF (reference sequence). The CDR3 has 13 residues.

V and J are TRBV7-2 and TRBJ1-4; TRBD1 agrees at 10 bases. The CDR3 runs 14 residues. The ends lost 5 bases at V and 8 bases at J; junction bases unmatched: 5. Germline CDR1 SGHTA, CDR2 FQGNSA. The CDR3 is CASSRQGAQEKLFF. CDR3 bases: TGTGCCAGCAGCCGACAGGGGGCGCAAGAAAAACTGTTTTTT.

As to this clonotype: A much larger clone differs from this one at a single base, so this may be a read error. This CDR3 reads CAGSYRSNTEAFF. The CDR3 nucleotides are TGTGCCGGCAGTTACCGTTCGAACACTGAAGCTTTCTTT. This sequence joins TRBV6-6 and TRBJ1-1; D gene unclear. The CDR3 length is 13 residues. Germline V lookup: CDR1 MNHNY, CDR2 SVGAGI (reference sequence).

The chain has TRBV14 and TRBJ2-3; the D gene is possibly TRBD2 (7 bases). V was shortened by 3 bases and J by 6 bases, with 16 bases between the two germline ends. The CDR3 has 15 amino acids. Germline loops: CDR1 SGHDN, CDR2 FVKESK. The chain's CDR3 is CASSQVAGAPDTQYF. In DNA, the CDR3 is TGTGCCAGCAGCCAGGTCGCGGGGGCCCCGGATACGCAGTATTTT.